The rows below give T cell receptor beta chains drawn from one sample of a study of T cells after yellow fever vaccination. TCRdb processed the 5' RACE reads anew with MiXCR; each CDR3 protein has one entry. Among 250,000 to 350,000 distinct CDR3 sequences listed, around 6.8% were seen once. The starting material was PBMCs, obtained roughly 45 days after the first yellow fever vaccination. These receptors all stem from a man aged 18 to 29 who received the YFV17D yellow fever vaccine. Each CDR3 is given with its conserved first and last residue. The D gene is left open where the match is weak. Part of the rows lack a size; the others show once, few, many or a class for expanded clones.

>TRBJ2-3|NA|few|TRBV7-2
TGTGCCAGCAGCTTTCCCCCCCGGGAAGATACGCAGTATTTT
CASSFPPREDTQYF
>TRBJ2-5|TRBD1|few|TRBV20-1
TGCAGTGCTAGACGTAGGACAGGGGCGTTGGAGACCCAGTACTTC
CSARRRTGALETQYF
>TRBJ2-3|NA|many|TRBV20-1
TGCAGTGCTCTTCCGGGAGATACTACTAGCACAGATACGCAGTATTTT
CSALPGDTTSTDTQYF
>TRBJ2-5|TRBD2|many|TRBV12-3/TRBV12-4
TGTGCCAGCACCCTACTAGCGGGGGCCGAGACCCAGTACTTC
CASTLLAGAETQYF
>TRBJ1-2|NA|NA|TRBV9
TGTGCCAGCAGCGTCCAGGGGATCAGCGGCTACACCTTC
CASSVQGISGYTF
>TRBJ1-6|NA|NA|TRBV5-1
TGCGCCAGCAGCTTGAGCCCAGGGGTGCTTAACTCACCCCTCCACTTT
CASSLSPGVLNSPLHF
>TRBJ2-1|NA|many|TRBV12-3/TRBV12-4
TGTGCCAGCGGTCGGGGGCCATACAATGAGCAGTTCTTC
CASGRGPYNEQFF
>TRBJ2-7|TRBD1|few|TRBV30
TGTGCCGGAATCCGGGACAGTTCCTACGAGCAGTACTTC
CAGIRDSSYEQYF
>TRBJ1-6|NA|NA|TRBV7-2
TGTGCCAGCAGCCAGGGTGGGACGGACTTACCCCTCCACTTT
CASSQGGTDLPLHF
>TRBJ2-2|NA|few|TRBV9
TGTGCCAGCAGCTTGCGGGCCGGGGAGCTGTTTTTT
CASSLRAGELFF
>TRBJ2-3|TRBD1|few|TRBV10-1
TGCGCCAGCAGTGGGGGTCCCGGGACAGGGGTCACAGATACGCAGTATTTT
CASSGGPGTGVTDTQYF
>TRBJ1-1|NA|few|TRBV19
TGTGCCAGTAGTATCAGGGTGAACACTGAAGCTTTCTTT
CASSIRVNTEAFF
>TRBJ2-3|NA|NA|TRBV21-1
TGTGCCAGCAGTAGGACAGCCAGCACAGATACGCAGTATTTT
CASSRTASTDTQYF
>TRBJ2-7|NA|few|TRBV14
TGTGCCAGCAGCCACACTCAACCCAGGGCGGCCTACGAGCAGTACTTC
CASSHTQPRAAYEQYF
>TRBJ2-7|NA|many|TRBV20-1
TGCAGTGCTAGGACGTTAGACCCCTACGAGCAGTACTTC
CSARTLDPYEQYF
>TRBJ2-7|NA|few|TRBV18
TGTGCCAGCTCACCGACTTCCGACGGTTACGAGCAGTACTTC
CASSPTSDGYEQYF
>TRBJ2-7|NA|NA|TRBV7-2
TGTGCCAGCAGCTTAGACAGGGCGGTTTACGAGCAGTACTTC
CASSLDRAVYEQYF
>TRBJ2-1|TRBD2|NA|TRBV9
TGTGCCAGCAGCGTTAGCGGGTCCTACAATGAGCAGTTCTTC
CASSVSGSYNEQFF
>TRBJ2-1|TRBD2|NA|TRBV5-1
TGCGCCAGCAGCCGGCAGGGAGCGGGGGGCTCCTACAATGAGCAGTTCTTC
CASSRQGAGGSYNEQFF
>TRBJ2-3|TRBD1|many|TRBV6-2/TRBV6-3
TGTGCCAGCAGTTACTCGATGGGACAGACTAAGCAGTATTTT
CASSYSMGQTKQYF
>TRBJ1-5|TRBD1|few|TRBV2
TGTGCCAGCGGAAACCCCCGGGACAGGACATATAGCAATCAGCCCCAGCATTTT
CASGNPRDRTYSNQPQHF
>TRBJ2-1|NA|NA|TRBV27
TGTGCCAGCAGTCCACCCCTAGCAGGGGCCCCCGGTGAGCAGTTCTTC
CASSPPLAGAPGEQFF
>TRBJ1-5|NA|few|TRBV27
TGTGCCAGCAGTTTAAAGGTTCCAGGCAATCAGCCCCAGCATTTT
CASSLKVPGNQPQHF
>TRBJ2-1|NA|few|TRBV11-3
TGTGCCAGCTCGCGAGCCGTGGGCGATGAGCAGTTCTTC
CASSRAVGDEQFF
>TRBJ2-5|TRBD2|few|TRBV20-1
TGCAGTGCGCCGCTAGCGGGGGGACCCAGGGAGACCCAGTACTTC
CSAPLAGGPRETQYF
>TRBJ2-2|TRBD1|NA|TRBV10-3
TGTGCCATCAGTGCCCCGGGACAGGGGTTTCCCGGGGAGCTGTTTTTT
CAISAPGQGFPGELFF
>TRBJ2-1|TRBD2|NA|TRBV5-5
TGTGCCAGCAGCCTACGACTAGCGGGGGGGGGTGAGCAGTTCTTC
CASSLRLAGGGEQFF
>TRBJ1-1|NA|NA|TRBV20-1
TGCAGTGCTAGGGGAAAGATGAACACTGAAGCTTTCTTT
CSARGKMNTEAFF
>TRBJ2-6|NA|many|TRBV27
TGTGCCAGCAGATCCACCTCGAGTTGGCGCTCTGGGGCCAACGTCCTGACTTTC
CASRSTSSWRSGANVLTF
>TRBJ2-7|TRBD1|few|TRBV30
TGTGCCTGGAGTCGGGACAGGGGGCCCTACGAGCAGTACTTC
CAWSRDRGPYEQYF
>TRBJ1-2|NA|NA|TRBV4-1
TGCGCCAGCAGCCATGACCCGGGGGGCGTCTATGGCTACACCTTC
CASSHDPGGVYGYTF
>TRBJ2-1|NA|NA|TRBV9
TGTGCCAGCAGCGTAGGAGGCCAAACGAATGAGCAGTTCTTC
CASSVGGQTNEQFF
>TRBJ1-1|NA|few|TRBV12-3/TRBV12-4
TGTGCCAGCAGTTTAGGAGGGGGTTACGAAGCTTTCTTT
CASSLGGGYEAFF
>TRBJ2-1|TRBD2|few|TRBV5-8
TGTGCCAGCAGCTTTCGACTAGCGGGGGGTAATGAGCAGTTCTTC
CASSFRLAGGNEQFF
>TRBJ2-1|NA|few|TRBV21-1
TGTGCCAGCAGCAAAGATCAAGCGGGGGGTACCTTTGAGCAGTTCTTC
CASSKDQAGGTFEQFF
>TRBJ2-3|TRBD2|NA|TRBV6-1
TGTGCCAGCAGGGCTTCGGGACTAGCGGAGACAGATACGCAGTATTTT
CASRASGLAETDTQYF
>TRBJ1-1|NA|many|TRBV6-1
TGTGCCACCCAGAGGGAGGTAAACACTGAAGCTTTCTTT
CATQREVNTEAFF
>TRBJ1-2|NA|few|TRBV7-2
TGTGCCAGCAGCTTAGGGGCGGCCGGGTTAACCTTC
CASSLGAAGLTF
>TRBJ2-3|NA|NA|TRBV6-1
TGTGCCAGCAGTGAAAGCTGGACAGATACGCAGTATTTT
CASSESWTDTQYF
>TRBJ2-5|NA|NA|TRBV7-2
TGTGCCAGCAGCCCCAGCTGGACTGGAGAGACCCAGTACTTC
CASSPSWTGETQYF
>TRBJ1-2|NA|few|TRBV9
TGTGCCAGCAGCGTACAGGGAGGTACTAACTATGGCTACACCTTC
CASSVQGGTNYGYTF
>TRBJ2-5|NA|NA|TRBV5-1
TGCGCCAGCAGCCTACTCACCGGGACCCAATCTGGGGCCCAGTACTTC
CASSLLTGTQSGAQYF
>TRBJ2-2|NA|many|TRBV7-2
TGTGCCAGCAGCCGAAACAGGGACATAAACACCGGGGAGCTGTTTTTT
CASSRNRDINTGELFF
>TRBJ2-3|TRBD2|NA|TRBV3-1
TGTGCCAGCAGTGGACTAGCGGGGAGCTCACGCACAGATACGCAGTATTTT
CASSGLAGSSRTDTQYF
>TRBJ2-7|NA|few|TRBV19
TGTGCCAGTACCATGAGGGGGGGTCCTGGCGAGCAGTACTTC
CASTMRGGPGEQYF
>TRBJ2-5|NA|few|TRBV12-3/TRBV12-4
TGTGCCAGCAGTGTGGCGGGGGCCCAGGGGGAGACCCAGTACTTC
CASSVAGAQGETQYF